This TCR beta chain was sequenced during a study of technical replicates of blood from several donors. Assay: immunoSEQ multiplex PCR; the TCRdb copy retains only in-frame clones and omits some. This table has 70,000 to 85,000 clones, about 90% appearing once. The CDR3 extends over 9 amino acids. The V end was cut by 4 bases, the J end by 12 bases, with 8 bases between. Only one count was recorded for this clone. The sequenced sample was T cells isolated from PBMCs. This chain uses TRBV5-3 with TRBJ2-7, with D uncertain. TRBV5-3 has ORF status, its function being uncertain. This clonotype was obtained from a human donor in good health. CDR3 in amino acids: CARSVSGYF. The CDR3 DNA reads as TGTGCCAGAAGCGTTTCAGGGTACTTC.